This T cell receptor (beta chain) was sequenced in a study of T cell repertoires in cytomegalovirus infection (dated by TCRdb to the late 2010s). About the study as a whole: Because public TCR beta signatures pointed to carriage of CMV infection together with the matching HLA type, the HLA type of each donor mattered for the analysis. What the authors observed across the whole study: The ex vivo response was dominated by HLA-C-restricted CMV-specific TCR beta clonotypes, and the single most frequent clonotype in two of eight donors was supplied by these HLA-C-restricted clonotypes. In both this cohort and an independent roughly 350-donor cohort, the cumulative frequency of public TCR beta family members distinguished carriers of CMV infection plus the relevant HLA type.

Note on this clonotype: Its antigen is not yet known. Qualities for individual bases were not recorded, and no much larger clone is one base off.

The reads were generated on an Illumina HiSeq 1500. TCRdb ran its own pipeline on the public reads, namely fastp trimming at Q25 and MiXCR clone calling, and kept in-frame beta chains. Every entry covers one CDR3 protein and lists the most common genes and DNA from its rows. The sample includes roughly 600,000 distinct CDR3 sequences, with 24% observed a single time. Roughly 8% of the sample is taken by the ten largest. Measured from the cysteine to the phenylalanine, the CDR3 is 12 residues long. Solely the CDR3 DNA is kept, with 36 bases framed from the first base. From a lookup of the germline V gene (reference sequence), CDR1 and CDR2 are MNHNY and SVGAGI. V and J lose 2 bases and 10 bases, and a span of 9 bases separates them.

This TCR derives from a human donor in good health (CMV status not recorded). Some clones in this sample may be carry-over from other donors' samples. The V gene is TRBV6-6 and the J gene is TRBJ2-1, with the D gene too uncertain to name. The source material was CD8+ T cells from PBMCs. The DNA reads TGTGCCAGCAGTTACGCTATGGTCGAGCAGTTCTTC. This translates into CASSYAMVEQFF.